One sample yielded the 13 T cell receptor beta chains listed below, sequenced in a study of neoadjuvant nivolumab and ipilimumab in lung cancer. Clones were sequenced by immunoSEQ multiplex PCR, and TCRdb holds only the in-frame ones, with some missing. The repertoire holds tens of thousands of clones, with roughly nine tenths as singletons. The sequencing here drew on peripheral blood, taken after neoadjuvant nivolumab, alone or with ipilimumab, at or shortly before surgery. The source of these receptors is an adult with non-small cell lung cancer.

The chain uses TRBV4-3 and TRBJ2-7; 9 nucleotides line up with TRBD1. Trimming cost V 3 bases and J 4 bases; bases outside gene matches: 7. The CDR3 length is 15 residues. CDR1 is LGHNA and CDR2 is YSLEER in the germline V gene. The CDR3: CASSQNRGLGYEQYF. In nucleotides, the CDR3 is TGCGCCAGCAGCCAGAACAGGGGGCTAGGGTACGAGCAGTACTTC.

Here the CDR3 reads CASSLGGDTEAFF. The CDR3 nucleotides are TGTGCCAGCAGCTTAGGAGGGGATACTGAAGCTTTCTTT. The gene calls are TRBV11-2 and TRBJ1-1, with a tentative D call TRBD1 (5 bases). Germline assignment: CDR1 SGHAT and CDR2 FQNNGV. V gave up 1 base and J gave up 5 bases, with 8 bases separating them. The CDR3 spans 13 residues.

The chain links TRBV18 to TRBJ2-7; no clear D. The V gene lost 0 bases and the J gene lost 2 bases, with 8 bases spanning the gap. The CDR3 consists of 14 residues. From germline, CDR1 is KGHSH and CDR2 LQKENI. CDR3 coding DNA: TGTGCCAGCTCACCACCGGCAACAACCTACGAGCAGTACTTC. Residues: CASSPPATTYEQYF.

The V and J genes are TRBV5-1 and TRBJ2-5; D could derive from TRBD1 or TRBD2 (6 bases each). The CDR3 runs 14 residues. Germline loops: CDR1 SGHRS, CDR2 YFSETQ. The V end lost 0 bases, the J end lost 4 bases, and 10 bases lay between the germline ends. CDR3 nucleotides: TGCGCCAGCAGCTTGGGGGGGGCGCGAGAGACCCAGTACTTC. The encoded protein is CASSLGGARETQYF.

The rearrangement links TRBV5-1 to TRBJ1-6, with 8 bases matching TRBD1. This CDR3 has 14 amino acids. The germline CDR1 and CDR2 sequences are SGHRS and YFSETQ. J gave up 8 bases and V 4 bases, and 5 bases lay outside the gene matches. CDR3 loop: CASSDGQGYSPLHF. In DNA, the CDR3 is TGCGCCAGCAGCGATGGACAGGGCTATTCACCCCTCCACTTT.

This clone was picked up one time. The rearrangement links TRBV2 to TRBJ2-4, with D unclear. CDR1 and CDR2 (germline): SNHLY, FYNNEI. The CDR3 covers 14 residues. Trimming took off 4 bases at V and 0 bases at J, with 7 bases between the two ends. CDR3 amino acids: CASSGEVAKNIQYF. The DNA for the CDR3 is TGTGCCAGCAGTGGTGAGGTAGCCAAAAACATTCAGTACTTC.

V usage is TRBV6-5 and J usage is TRBJ1-6, with D tentatively TRBD1 (6 bases). This CDR3 has 12 residues. V lost 6 bases, J lost 14 bases, and 14 bases lay in between. Germline assignment: CDR1 MNHEY and CDR2 SVGAGI. The CDR3 spells CASRQYRETLHF. CDR3 coding DNA: TGTGCCAGCAGACAATACAGGGAGACCCTCCACTTT.

The rearrangement uses TRBV9 and TRBJ2-5; D is perhaps TRBD1 (6 bases). The germline V gene encodes CDR1 SGDLS and CDR2 YYNGEE. The CDR3 is 13 amino acids. Trimming stripped 4 bases from V and 5 bases from J, with 12 bases between. DNA of the CDR3: TGTGCCAGCAGCCGAAGCCAGGGGGAGACCCAGTACTTC. It is translated as CASSRSQGETQYF.

The chain uses TRBV5-4 and TRBJ1-2; tentative D call: TRBD1 (5 bases). Trimming removed 1 base from V and 7 bases from J, with 14 bases in between. Looked up from germline, CDR1 is SGHNT and CDR2 is YYREEE (reference sequence). CDR3 length equals 14 residues. In nucleotides, the CDR3 is TGTGCCAGCAGCTTGCAGGGCAGGGAGGGTGGCTACACCTTC. It specifies CASSLQGREGGYTF.

The J gene is TRBJ2-7, the V gene TRBV11-2; D ambiguous. V was trimmed by 4 bases and J by 3 bases, leaving 10 bases between them. The CDR3 runs to 13 residues. The germline V gene encodes CDR1 SGHAT and CDR2 FQNNGV. CDR3 region: CASSSNHGYEQYF. CDR3 nucleotide sequence: TGTGCCAGCAGCTCCAACCACGGCTACGAGCAGTACTTC.

The rearrangement uses TRBV9 and TRBJ2-1; 9 bases are a match to TRBD2. Unmatched junction bases numbered 7, after V lost 0 bases and J lost 6 bases. Germline V gives CDR1 SGDLS, CDR2 YYNGEE. The CDR3 is made up of 16 amino acids. CDR3 bases: TGTGCCAGCAGCGTAGTGCCTAGCGGGGCTCTCAATGAGCAGTTCTTC. It encodes CASSVVPSGALNEQFF.

The table lists this clone with a few counts. V and J are TRBV5-4 and TRBJ1-5, with D perhaps TRBD1 (6 bases). Trimming took off 0 bases at V and 3 bases at J, with 7 bases between the two ends. The CDR3 covers 14 residues. Germline CDR1 SGHNT, CDR2 YYREEE (reference sequence). The CDR3 here is CASSLAGHNQPQHF. CDR3 sequence (DNA): TGTGCCAGCAGCTTGGCGGGACACAATCAGCCCCAGCATTTT.

The gene calls are TRBV6-5 and TRBJ2-1; the match to TRBD1 covers 11 bases. Germline assignment: CDR1 MNHEY and CDR2 SVGAGI. The CDR3 is 15 amino acids. Trimming removed 7 bases from V and 4 bases from J; junction bases left unmatched: 6. CDR3 region: CASTRDRGGYNEQFF. For the CDR3, the DNA is TGTGCCAGCACCCGGGACAGGGGGGGATACAATGAGCAGTTCTTC.